Sequencing of this T cell receptor beta chain was carried out in a study of blood T cell repertoires in COVID-19. About the research overall: Two negative PCRs, clearance, or symptom resolution were required of recovered Cohort 3 donors. T cells, B-cell-depleted T cells, or PBMCs provided the cDNA or gDNA that served as material.

Profiled with immunoSEQ multiplex PCR; TCRdb holds only in-frame clones, not every one. The sample includes 350,000 to 400,000 clones, around 87% of them seen just once. The germline V gene encodes CDR1 SQVTM and CDR2 ANQGSEA. The trim removed 1 base at V and 1 base at J, leaving 9 bases unmatched. The CDR3 consists of 18 residues. Those who participated ranged in age from roughly 18 to 89 years and resided in about two dozen US areas. Participant reports of clinical history set cohort assignment. Sample: PBMCs or T cells enriched from blood (not recorded which). The clonotype originates from a middle-aged man in a cohort exposed to, infected with or recovered from COVID-19 (not recorded which). The chain joins TRBV29-1 to TRBJ2-6, with 8 bases identical to TRBD1. The DNA for the CDR3 is TGCAGCGTTGAAGGGGGGCAGGGGGCGTTATCTGGGGCCAACGTCCTGACTTTC. Translated, it gives CSVEGGQGALSGANVLTF.